What follows describes a single TCR beta chain. This sample is part of a study of blood T cell repertoires in COVID-19. For the study at large: Sites across the United States, Italy and Spain contributed samples from acute and convalescent COVID-19.

The CDR3 contains 14 residues. V was shortened by 0 bases and J by 6 bases, with 8 bases between the two germline ends. CDR1 SGHDN and CDR2 FVKESK come from the germline V gene. Cohort placement rested on clinical history that participants reported themselves. Sequencing used immunoSEQ multiplex PCR; TCRdb keeps in-frame clones, though not all of them. The repertoire holds a few hundred thousand clones, around four fifths seen once, with around 4.1% in the top ten. Sequenced sample: PBMCs or T cells enriched from blood (not recorded which). The chain couples TRBV14 to TRBJ1-4; D unresolved. The sequence was obtained from a man aged 25-40 years with acute COVID-19. CDR3 DNA sequence: TGTGCCAGCAGCCAAGATGCGGCAGATGAAAAACTGTTTTTT. Translated: CASSQDAADEKLFF.